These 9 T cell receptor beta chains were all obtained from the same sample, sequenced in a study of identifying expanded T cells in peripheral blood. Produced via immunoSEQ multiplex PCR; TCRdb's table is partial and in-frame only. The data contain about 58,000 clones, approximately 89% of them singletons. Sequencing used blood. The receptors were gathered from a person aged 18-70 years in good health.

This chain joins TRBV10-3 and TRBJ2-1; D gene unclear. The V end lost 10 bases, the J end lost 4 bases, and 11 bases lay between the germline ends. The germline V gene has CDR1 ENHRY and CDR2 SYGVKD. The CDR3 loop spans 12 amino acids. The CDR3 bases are TGTGCCACCTTAGGGCTGTACAATGAGCAGTTCTTC. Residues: CATLGLYNEQFF.

DNA of the CDR3: TGTGCCAGCAGTGGTCCAATATACTATGGCTACACCTTC. Its protein product is CASSGPIYYGYTF. The V and J genes are TRBV2 and TRBJ1-2; D gene unclear. The CDR3 totals 13 residues. V was pared by 4 bases and J by 3 bases, with 9 bases between. CDR1 SNHLY and CDR2 FYNNEI come from the germline V gene.

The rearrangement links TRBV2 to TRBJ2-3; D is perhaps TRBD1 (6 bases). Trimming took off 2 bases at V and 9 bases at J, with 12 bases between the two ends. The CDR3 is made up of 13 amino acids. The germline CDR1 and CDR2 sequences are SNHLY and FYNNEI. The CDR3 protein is CASSEQGQSTQYF. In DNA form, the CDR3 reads TGTGCCAGCAGTGAACAAGGACAGTCGACGCAGTATTTT. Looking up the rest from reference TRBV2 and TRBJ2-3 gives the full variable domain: EPEVTQTPSHQVTQMGQEVILRCVPISNHLYFYWYRQILGQKVEFLVSFYNNEISEKSEIFDDQFSVERPDGSNFTLKIRSTKLEDSAMYFCASSEQGQSTQYFGPGTRLTVL.

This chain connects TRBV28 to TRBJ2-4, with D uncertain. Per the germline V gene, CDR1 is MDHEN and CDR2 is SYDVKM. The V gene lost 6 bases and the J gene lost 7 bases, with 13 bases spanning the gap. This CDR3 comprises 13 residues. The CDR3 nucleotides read TGTGCCAGCAGCCGTGCCCAGACGAACATTCAGTACTTC. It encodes CASSRAQTNIQYF. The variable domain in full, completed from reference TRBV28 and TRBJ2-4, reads DVKVTQSSRYLVKRTGEKVFLECVQDMDHENMFWYRQDPGLGLRLIYFSYDVKMKEKGDIPEGYSVSREKKERFSLILESASTNQTSMYLCASSRAQTNIQYFGAGTRLSVL.

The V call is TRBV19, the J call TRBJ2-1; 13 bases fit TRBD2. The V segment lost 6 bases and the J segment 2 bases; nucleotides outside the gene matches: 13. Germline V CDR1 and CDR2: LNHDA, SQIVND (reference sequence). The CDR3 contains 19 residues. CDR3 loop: CASSRLAGGPEAPYNEQFF. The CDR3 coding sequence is TGTGCCAGTAGCCGACTAGCGGGGGGCCCTGAGGCCCCCTACAATGAGCAGTTCTTC.

CDR3 protein: CASSLEGGRANEQFF. CDR3 sequence (DNA): TGTGCCAGCAGCTTAGAAGGGGGGAGGGCCAATGAGCAGTTCTTC. V and J are TRBV11-2 and TRBJ2-1; a possible D gene is TRBD2 (7 bases). V was shortened by 0 bases and J by 6 bases, with 12 bases between the two germline ends. Germline CDR1 is SGHAT and CDR2 is FQNNGV. This CDR3 region has 15 residues.

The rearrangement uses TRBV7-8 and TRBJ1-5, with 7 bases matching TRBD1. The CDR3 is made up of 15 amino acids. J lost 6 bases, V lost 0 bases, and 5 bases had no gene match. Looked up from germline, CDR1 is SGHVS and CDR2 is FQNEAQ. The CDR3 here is CASSLADRVGQPQHF. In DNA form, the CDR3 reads TGTGCCAGCAGCTTAGCCGACAGGGTTGGTCAGCCCCAGCATTTT.

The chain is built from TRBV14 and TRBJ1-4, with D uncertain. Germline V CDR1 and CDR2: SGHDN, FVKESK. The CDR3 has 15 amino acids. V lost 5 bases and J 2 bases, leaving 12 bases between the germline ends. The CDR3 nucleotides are TGTGCCAGCAGCTCTCTCCTCGGGACTAATGAAAAACTGTTTTTT. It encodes CASSSLLGTNEKLFF.

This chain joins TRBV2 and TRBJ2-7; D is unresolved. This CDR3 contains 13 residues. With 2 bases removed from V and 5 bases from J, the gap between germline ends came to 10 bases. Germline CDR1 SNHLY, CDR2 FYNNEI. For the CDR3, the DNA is TGTGCCAGCAGTGAACGCCTGACCCACGAGCAGTACTTC. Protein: CASSERLTHEQYF.